These 18 T cell receptor beta chains share one sample of origin, sequenced in a study of T cells in Graves' hyperthyroidism and ophthalmopathy. Amplified TCR beta CDR3 regions came from RNA transcripts. First-round RT-PCR with HTBI primers amplified the TCR CDR3 region. MiXCR, applied by TCRdb to the multiplex PCR reads, yields one record per CDR3 protein. The profile shows around 240,000 distinct CDR3 sequences, about 15% of them singletons. The specimen sequenced was blood. The receptors stem from a woman in her thirties or forties with Graves' hyperthyroidism that later progressed to Graves' ophthalmopathy.

In its sample, this clonotype was seen many times. V is TRBV12-3 or TRBV12-4 and J is TRBJ2-3; D gene uncertain. Trimming stripped 11 bases from V and 6 bases from J, with 12 bases between. CDR3 length equals 11 residues. The CDR3 loop reads CASLRRDTQYF. DNA of the CDR3: TGTGCCTCACTAAGGCGGGATACGCAGTATTTT.

This clonotype was counted ten times or more. The chain has TRBV11-2 and TRBJ2-1, with D perhaps TRBD1 or TRBD2 (5 bases each). Germline lookup yields CDR1 SGHAT and CDR2 FQNNGV. CDR3 length: 14 amino acids. The V gene lost 2 bases and the J gene lost 5 bases, with 10 bases spanning the gap. CDR3: CASSLLGRDNEQFF. The CDR3 region has the DNA TGTGCCAGCAGCTTACTGGGACGAGACAATGAGCAGTTCTTC.

This clonotype showed up just a few times. A much more abundant neighbour one base away suggests this may be a read error. The final CDR3 position lacks the conserved phenylalanine or tryptophan, pointing to a likely read error. The CDR3 region has the DNA TGTGCCTGGGCTTCGTTAAGGAGAGACCAAGAGACCCAGTACCTC. This translates into CAWASLRRDQETQYL. J is TRBJ2-5 and V is TRBV30; no clear D. The CDR3 runs to 15 residues. Per the germline V gene, CDR1 is GTSNPN and CDR2 is SVGIG (reference sequence). V dropped 5 bases and J dropped 0 bases, with 16 bases sitting between them.

This clonotype was counted at least ten times. This chain joins TRBV11-3 and TRBJ2-4, with D maybe TRBD1 (5 bases). V lost 1 base, J lost 6 bases, and 16 bases lay in between. CDR1 SGHNT and CDR2 YENEEA come from the germline V gene. This CDR3 is 16 amino acids long. This CDR3 reads CASSLVRVFQGNIQYF. The CDR3 DNA sequence: TGTGCCAGCAGCTTAGTAAGGGTCTTCCAGGGAAACATTCAGTACTTC. The entire variable domain, with the rest obtained from reference TRBV11-3 and TRBJ2-4, is as follows: EAGVVQSPRYKIIEKKQPVAFWCNPISGHNTLYWYLQNLGQGPELLIRYENEEAVDDSQLPKDRFSAERLKGVDSTLKIQPAELGDSAVYLCASSLVRVFQGNIQYFGAGTRLSVL.

This clonotype was seen repeatedly, ten times or more. The chain couples TRBV6-1 to TRBJ2-7; 9 nucleotides align to TRBD2. This CDR3 contains 13 residues. The germline V gene encodes CDR1 MNHNS and CDR2 SASEGT. Trimming cost V 7 bases and J 4 bases; bases outside gene matches: 5. Written as DNA, the CDR3 is TGTGCCAGCATGAGGCTAGCGGGGTACGAGCAGTACTTC. This sequence encodes CASMRLAGYEQYF.

This clonotype was recorded a few times. The chain couples TRBV15 to TRBJ2-4, with 9 bases identical to TRBD2. Germline V gene lookup returns CDR1 LNHNV and CDR2 YYDKDF (reference sequence). V dropped 2 bases and J dropped 8; count of bases not matched to a gene: 10. The CDR3 sequence is 16 residues long. The CDR3 region has the DNA TGTGCCACCAGCAGAAGTAGCGGGAGCATGGGGGACATTCAGTACTTC. Protein: CATSRSSGSMGDIQYF.

This clonotype came up many times. The V call is TRBV12-3 or TRBV12-4, the J call TRBJ1-1, with D maybe TRBD1 (5 bases). The CDR3 is made up of 14 amino acids. Trimming left V 2 bases short and J 3 bases short, with 10 bases between. The CDR3 bases are TGTGCCAGCAGTTTACTAGCGGGGGACACTGAAGCTTTCTTT. Its protein is CASSLLAGDTEAFF.

For this clonotype: A read error is possible here, since a much larger clone lies one base away. This chain links TRBV5-4 with TRBJ2-5, with D possibly called TRBD1 or TRBD2 (6 bases each). In germline, CDR1 is SGHNT, CDR2 YYREEE (reference sequence). The CDR3 totals 13 residues. The ends were cut back, 4 bases at V and 3 bases at J, with 10 bases in the middle. The CDR3: CASSVRGEETQYF. CDR3 sequence (DNA): TGTGCCAGCAGCGTGAGGGGGGAAGAGACCCAGTACTTC.

This clonotype was seen many times. The chain uses TRBV6-1 and TRBJ1-1; D is unresolved. This CDR3 is 15 amino acids long. Germline lookup yields CDR1 MNHNS and CDR2 SASEGT. The germline V and J ends were trimmed by 4 bases and 3 bases, with 15 bases remaining between them. CDR3: CASSAYPGEDTEAFF. In nucleotides, the CDR3 is TGTGCCAGCAGTGCCTACCCGGGAGAAGACACTGAAGCTTTCTTT.

A few counts support this clonotype. This chain joins TRBV18 and TRBJ2-1; tentatively, D is TRBD1 (6 bases). The germline V gene encodes CDR1 KGHSH and CDR2 LQKENI. V was pared by 0 bases and J by 8 bases, with 11 bases between. The CDR3 consists of 14 residues. The CDR3 region has the DNA TGTGCCAGCTCACCACCGGGGACAAGGGATGAGCAGTTCTTC. Translated, it gives CASSPPGTRDEQFF. The full variable domain, completed using reference TRBV18 and TRBJ2-1, is NAGVMQNPRHLVRRRGQEARLRCSPMKGHSHVYWYRQLPEEGLKFMVYLQKENIIDESGMPKERFSAEFPKEGPSILRIQQVVRGDSAAYFCASSPPGTRDEQFFGPGTRLTVL.

This clonotype has a count of ten or more. The chain is built from TRBV20-1 and TRBJ2-7; 10 bases align to TRBD1. The CDR3 runs to 17 residues. Germline trimming cut 2 bases from V and 2 bases from J; bases unmatched to any gene: 12. Germline assignment: CDR1 DFQATT and CDR2 SNEGSKA (reference sequence). The CDR3 sequence: CSARWWDRGVGTYEQYF. The CDR3 region has the DNA TGCAGTGCTAGATGGTGGGACAGGGGCGTCGGAACCTACGAGCAGTACTTC.

This clonotype was recorded many times. The junction departs from germline at one end; a sequencing error may be responsible. The chain recombines TRBV2 with TRBJ1-5; no clear D gene. The germline V gene has CDR1 SNHLY and CDR2 FYNNEI. The CDR3 runs 13 residues. The DNA for the CDR3 is TGTGCCTGCAGCAATGAGGCGTTAGGGCCCCAGCATTTT. It encodes CACSNEALGPQHF.

Many counts were recorded for this clonotype. The rearrangement joins TRBV6-2 or TRBV6-3 to TRBJ2-5; 10 bases fit TRBD1. The CDR3 is made up of 15 amino acids. Germline loops: CDR1 MNHEY, CDR2 SVGEGT. Trimming took 5 bases from V and 2 from J; bases not matched to a gene: 5. The CDR3 nucleotides read TGTGCCAGCAGTCAGACAGGGGGCGGTCAAGAGACCCAGTACTTC. As protein: CASSQTGGGQETQYF.

This clonotype was seen at least ten times. The CDR3 nucleotides are TGCGCCAGCAGCCCCATTGGGGGGCTGGGCACTGAAGCTTTCTTT. Protein sequence: CASSPIGGLGTEAFF. The J gene is TRBJ1-1, the V gene TRBV5-1; a possible D gene is TRBD1 (6 bases). CDR3 size: 15 residues. Trimming stripped 4 bases from V and 4 bases from J, with 17 bases between. Germline V gene lookup returns CDR1 SGHRS and CDR2 YFSETQ. Based on the CDR3 plus reference TRBV5-1 and TRBJ1-1, the full variable domain is KAGVTQTPRYLIKTRGQQVTLSCSPISGHRSVSWYQQTPGQGLQFLFEYFSETQRNKGNFPGRFSGRQFSNSRSEMNVSTLELGDSALYLCASSPIGGLGTEAFFGQGTRLTVV.

The genes are TRBV5-1 and TRBJ2-7; no clear D. CDR3 length: 14 residues. V was clipped by 4 bases and J by 6 bases, with 17 bases between them. Germline-derived CDR1 and CDR2 are SGHRS and YFSETQ. CDR3 sequence reads: CASSTWVGSGEQYF. The CDR3 DNA reads as TGCGCCAGCAGCACATGGGTGGGGTCTGGCGAGCAGTACTTC.

CDR3 nucleotide sequence: TGTGCCAGTACCCTCGGGGGTCCGAGCTCCTACAATGAGCAGTTCTTC. This codes for CASTLGGPSSYNEQFF. V is TRBV19 and J is TRBJ2-1; TRBD2 is a possible D gene (6 bases). Germline CDR1 reads LNHDA; CDR2 reads SQIVND (reference sequence). The CDR3 totals 16 residues. Trimming removed 7 bases at V and 0 bases at J, with 16 bases between.

The chain has TRBV20-1 and TRBJ1-2; TRBD1 might be the D (6 bases). This CDR3 is 14 amino acids long. The V end was cut by 1 base, the J end by 6 bases, with 15 bases between. Looked up from germline, CDR1 is DFQATT and CDR2 is SNEGSKA (reference sequence). The DNA for the CDR3 is TGCAGTGCTAGAGCCCGTCCCCGACAGGATGGCTACACCTTC. As protein: CSARARPRQDGYTF.

V and J are TRBV20-1 and TRBJ1-5; D is uncertain. V gave up 5 bases and J gave up 5 bases, with 13 bases separating them. The CDR3 spans 13 residues. The germline gives CDR1 DFQATT, CDR2 SNEGSKA (reference sequence). In DNA form, the CDR3 reads TGCAGTGCTTCTCCAACCTTAGATCAGCCCCAGCATTTT. Translating it yields CSASPTLDQPQHF.